This is a list of T cell receptor beta chains from one sample in a study of vaccination and CD4 T cells after COVID-19. These receptors have no known antigen. MiXCR, run by TCRdb on the PCR reads, gives a single entry per CDR3 protein. Here the sample spans about 10,000 distinct CDR3 sequences, about 65% being singletons. The sample in question was CD4+ T cells from blood, cultured in vitro, obtained before SARS-CoV-2 vaccination. Receptors were obtained from a human donor who had recovered from COVID-19. Both conserved end residues are part of each CDR3. The D gene is left open where the match is weak.

J	D	V	CDR3
TRBJ2-7	-	TRBV7-2	CASSLGDPRYEQYF
TRBJ2-7	TRBD2	TRBV27	CASSLSLRGEATYEQYF
TRBJ1-2	-	TRBV7-2	CASSSNPRDGYTF
TRBJ2-7	TRBD2	TRBV28	CASSPTSGSYEQYF
TRBJ2-1	-	TRBV7-2	CASSFLDRGKFF
TRBJ1-2	-	TRBV6-5	CASSYSIEGNGYTF
TRBJ1-2	TRBD1	TRBV20-1	CSAPDRGTANYGYTF
TRBJ2-3	-	TRBV19	CASSQPSAADTQYF
TRBJ2-7	-	TRBV5-5	CASTPNRGRFYEQYF
TRBJ1-2	-	TRBV12-3/TRBV12-4	CASQGTVSYGYTF
TRBJ2-3	-	TRBV11-2	CASRPNTDTQYF
TRBJ2-2	-	TRBV12-3/TRBV12-4	CASSWAPNPDTTGELFF
TRBJ1-5	-	TRBV20-1	CSGSRGINQPQHF
TRBJ2-7	-	TRBV4-1	CASSQAGKDYEQYF
TRBJ2-3	-	TRBV4-1	CASSGGNTDTQYF
TRBJ2-1	TRBD2	TRBV20-1	CSAVTSGIIAEQFF
TRBJ1-1	-	TRBV6-5	CASSYSSRGNTEAFF
TRBJ2-7	TRBD2	TRBV20-1	CSARGQGGLAGDLGEQYF
TRBJ2-5	TRBD1	TRBV6-1	CASSPRTGGLETQYF
TRBJ2-2	-	TRBV7-2	CASSLGGANTGELFF
TRBJ2-7	TRBD2	TRBV6-2/TRBV6-3	CASSYARTSPNREQYF
TRBJ2-7	-	TRBV6-2/TRBV6-3	CASRRTSYYEQYF
TRBJ2-3	TRBD1	TRBV19	CASSEVGQGADTQYF
TRBJ2-2	TRBD2	TRBV19	CASGGLAGYGELFF
TRBJ1-2	-	TRBV9	CASSVSGYGYTF
TRBJ2-3	-	TRBV7-6	CASSLYPEGPTDTQYF
TRBJ2-1	-	TRBV2	CASTQSLASNNEQFF
TRBJ2-6	-	TRBV4-2	CASSQNRDSGANVLTF
TRBJ1-1	-	TRBV10-3	CAISGEGEAFF
-	-	TRBV28	CASSLRWSAETQYF
TRBJ1-2	-	TRBV9	CASSADSANYGYTF
TRBJ2-1	TRBD2	TRBV24-1	CATSRTGTSGRSRPRVYNEQFF
TRBJ2-7	TRBD2	TRBV29-1	CSVARGSKNEQYF
TRBJ2-5	TRBD1	TRBV15	CATSVLTGGETQYF
TRBJ2-3	-	TRBV20-1	CSVSEDTQYF
TRBJ2-5	-	TRBV14	CASSQDGGGLRTQYF
TRBJ1-6	-	TRBV19	CASRATSFQDSPLHF
TRBJ2-7	TRBD2	TRBV7-2	CASSQRGFGGAGGYEQYF
TRBJ1-5	-	TRBV6-1	CASSGGQSNQPQHF
TRBJ2-4	-	TRBV20-1	CSAPPRADIQYF
TRBJ1-3	-	TRBV6-1	CASIRSSGNTIYF
TRBJ2-3	-	TRBV21-1	CASSNHGLAGTDTQYF
TRBJ1-2	-	TRBV2	CASINEGELGYTF
TRBJ2-3	TRBD2	TRBV19	CASSGVLADNTDTQYF
TRBJ1-2	TRBD1	TRBV6-1	CASRRGQNYGYTF
TRBJ2-5	-	TRBV5-4	CASSLDPSPIETQYF
TRBJ2-5	TRBD1	TRBV7-8	CASSLGGRGPETQYF
TRBJ1-5	-	TRBV6-5	CASSWAGSQPQHF
TRBJ1-2	TRBD1	TRBV30	CAWKRQGSDGYTF
TRBJ1-5	-	TRBV7-2	CASSLFGGSNQPQHF
TRBJ2-1	TRBD2	TRBV25-1	CASSSGSYNEQFF
TRBJ2-3	-	TRBV15	CATSEGRSSTDTQYF
TRBJ1-1	-	TRBV2	CASSDDGVRAEAFF
TRBJ1-1	TRBD1	TRBV19	CASSRDRASQAFF
TRBJ1-1	-	TRBV20-1	CSARDMALDTEAFF
TRBJ1-5	-	TRBV15	CATSRDLPNQGFGNQPQHF
TRBJ2-5	TRBD2	TRBV20-1	CSAPGLEGTRSETQYF
TRBJ1-2	-	TRBV6-1	CASSPAVSNYGYTF
TRBJ1-5	-	TRBV7-8	CASSLALGRGNSNQPQHF
TRBJ1-6	-	TRBV24-1	CATSVRGKSPNSPLHF